This TCR beta chain was profiled in a study of CD8+ T cells in alopecia areata. Trimming took 5 bases from V and 3 from J, leaving 13 bases between them. The germline V gene encodes CDR1 MNHEY and CDR2 SMNVEV (reference sequence). CDR3 length: 14 residues. RNA was isolated and reverse transcribed to cDNA, the sequencing template. Profiling relied on immunoSEQ multiplex PCR, and the TCRdb table lists in-frame clones only, not all of them. The sample yields some 200,000 clones, 58% seen once. Specified treatment: oral pan-JAK inhibitor, 5-10 mg twice daily. The gene calls are TRBV27 and TRBJ1-2, with D hard to call. This TCR came from a human donor with alopecia areata. The specimen was CD4+ T cells sorted from blood, collected at week 24, from a patient treated with tofacitinib. This chain's CDR3 is CASSPYRRYYGYTF. The CDR3 bases are TGTGCCAGCAGTCCTTACCGACGGTACTATGGCTACACCTTC.